A selection of T cell receptor beta chains follows, all from one sample in a study of CD8+ T cells in alopecia areata. The assay was immunoSEQ multiplex PCR, and TCRdb's table has in-frame clones only and misses some. The data hold around 150,000 clones, with approximately 57% observed a single time. The sample here was CD4+ T cells sorted from blood, taken at week 24, from a patient treated with tofacitinib. The receptor source for this set is a human donor with alopecia areata. CDR3s include the opening cysteine and the closing phenylalanine or tryptophan. The D gene is left open where the match is weak. Size values are once, few and many counts, or a class for expanded clones, and some rows have none.

v_gene,j_gene,abundance,d_gene,CDR3aa,CDR3nt
TRBV30,TRBJ2-2,-,TRBD2,CAWSPRLAGGGELFF,TGTGCCTGGAGTCCACGACTAGCGGGTGGCGGGGAGCTGTTTTTT
TRBV5-6,TRBJ2-1,few,-,CASSFGAGAYNEQFF,TGTGCCAGCAGCTTTGGTGCAGGGGCGTACAATGAGCAGTTCTTC
TRBV5-4,TRBJ2-2,-,-,CASSSNTGELFF,TGTGCCAGCAGCTCAAACACCGGGGAGCTGTTTTTT
TRBV4-2,TRBJ1-2,-,-,CASSQDTVYGYTF,TGTGCCAGCAGCCAAGACACCGTTTATGGCTACACCTTC
TRBV2,TRBJ1-1,few,-,CASSDRNTEAFF,TGTGCCAGCAGTGACAGGAACACTGAAGCTTTCTTT
TRBV29-1,TRBJ1-1,-,-,CSAQSGNTEAFF,TGCAGCGCCCAATCCGGGAACACTGAAGCTTTCTTT
TRBV7-9,TRBJ1-5,once,TRBD1,CASSLEQGANQPQHF,TGTGCCAGCAGCTTAGAACAGGGGGCCAATCAGCCCCAGCATTTT
TRBV5-6,TRBJ1-5,-,TRBD1,CASNLRTGSEIGNQPQHF,TGTGCCAGCAACCTCCGGACAGGCTCAGAGATTGGCAATCAGCCCCAGCATTTT
TRBV5-1,TRBJ1-4,once,TRBD1,CASSYDREGEKLFF,TGCGCCAGCAGCTATGACAGGGAAGGCGAAAAACTGTTTTTT
TRBV2,TRBJ2-4,-,-,CASNPDIPNIQYF,TGTGCCAGCAACCCGGACATACCAAACATTCAGTACTTC
TRBV11-2,TRBJ2-5,few,-,CASSRTRTSREETQYF,TGTGCCAGCAGCAGAACCCGGACATCGCGCGAGGAGACCCAGTACTTC
TRBV11-2,TRBJ2-3,-,-,CASSLVGPGTDTQYF,TGTGCCAGCAGCTTAGTGGGGCCGGGCACAGATACGCAGTATTTT
TRBV7-9,TRBJ2-5,-,-,CASSLAGRVQETQYF,TGTGCCAGCAGCTTAGCGGGGCGTGTCCAAGAGACCCAGTACTTC
TRBV7-7,TRBJ2-5,-,TRBD2,CASSLTTSGAETQYF,TGTGCCAGCAGCTTAACGACTAGCGGGGCGGAGACCCAGTACTTC
TRBV6-5,TRBJ2-5,-,TRBD1,CASSTGQGGRYQYF,TGTGCCAGCAGTACTGGACAGGGAGGAAGGTATCAGTACTTC
TRBV5-1,TRBJ1-2,-,-,CASSLLVNYGYTF,TGCGCCAGCAGCTTGTTAGTAAACTATGGCTACACCTTC
TRBV30,TRBJ1-6,once,-,CAWSSSRGQLGSPLHF,TGTGCCTGGAGTTCGTCCCGGGGGCAGTTGGGATCACCCCTCCACTTT
TRBV7-2,TRBJ2-7,-,-,CASSLVGAYEQYF,TGTGCCAGCAGCTTAGTGGGAGCCTACGAGCAGTACTTC
TRBV29-1,TRBJ1-2,-,-,CSVEGQGQGYTF,TGCAGCGTTGAAGGCCAGGGGCAGGGCTACACCTTC
TRBV30,TRBJ2-2,once,TRBD2,CASKPAGGNTGELFF,TGTGCCTCGAAGCCCGCGGGGGGGAACACCGGGGAGCTGTTTTTT